This TCR beta chain originates from a study of cytomegalovirus exposure and HLA in healthy donors (dated by TCRdb to about 2017). For the wider study: An earlier analysis of more than 550 of the donors reported 276 Gb of sequence data and around 120 million unique TCR beta sequences obtained from about 170 million T cells. Roughly 300 gigabases of sequencing data and approximately 91 million unique TCR sequences made up an early release that covered over 550 HLA-typed donors. Class I and class II HLA loci were covered by the typing at four-digit resolution. An earlier analysis of approximately 580 of the donors used high-throughput TCR beta sequencing to judge whether each TCR beta V gene segment behaved as functional or pseudogenic. Among over 350 genotyped donors of the cohort, an average of around 240,000 unique TCR beta nucleotide sequences were sequenced per donor, roughly a sixth of them non-productive. Genome-wide SNP genotypes for about 65% of the 666 donors were used in a later genetic analysis, which treated that subset as a discovery cohort. Several DR-DQ haplotypes were handled as single units for association and clustering because linkage in the cohort was strong. A later analysis re-analyzed previously published TCR beta repertoires from 500 to 700 donors and added high-resolution HLA genotyping to study TCR occurrence patterns. Donor age, sex, ethnicity and CMV serostatus were collected together with the repertoire data. Of the approximately 400 genotyped donors, 80% to 90% were placed in the genetic ancestry cluster associated with self-reported Caucasian donors. To predict cytomegalovirus infection status, the study brought together high-throughput TCR immunosequencing, statistical association of individual TCRs with disease status, and machine learning. Typing coverage varied by locus: about 629-640 donors for A, B, C, DRB1 and DQB1; 522 for DQA1; approximately 570 for DPA1; more than 450 for DPB1. In the later analysis, no new phenotypic data were used to find candidate immune exposures; instead, reliance was placed on TCR beta sequences and their occurrence across donors. Besides the first cohort of 666 subjects, a separate validation cohort made up of over a hundred different subjects was used. The study was designed to test whether signatures of past pathogen exposure could be identified by cataloging public T cell receptors. All discovery cohort repertoires had been generated on a single sequencing platform. The T cell repertoires of roughly 660 subjects were profiled by immunosequencing and related to cytomegalovirus serostatus.

What the research found in general, with its limitations: A further reported finding was that TCR beta sequences accurately predicted the HLA-A and HLA-B alleles for most subjects in the first cohort. According to a later genetic analysis, donors in an Asian-associated ancestry cluster had fewer N-insertions in productive TCRs than the roughly 700-donor mean. Only TCR beta chains were sequenced in this cohort, and the absence of alpha or paired-chain data limited detectable features. It was suggested by the authors that the approach could potentially be generalized to other disease states and immunological phenotypes. In a later genetic analysis, a missense DCLRE1C variant was associated with V-gene and J-gene trimming of TCR beta chains, and the association was replicated in an independent cohort. In vitro tests confirmed that a few of the cytomegalovirus-associated TCR beta chains recognize cytomegalovirus antigens. Strong co-occurrence of HLA alleles, especially DR and DQ, made assigning TCR associations to individual alleles difficult. A total of 150 or so TCR beta chains were listed by the study as associated with cytomegalovirus. A later analysis reported that several top co-occurrence clusters appeared linked to parvovirus B19, influenza, CMV and Epstein-Barr virus. In a later analysis, TCR association rates were found to vary across HLA loci, with the most associated TCRs seen for DRB1 alleles and the fewest for HLA-C alleles. Immune exposure information for the cohort was limited to CMV serostatus. Linkage disequilibrium might explain the correlated functional status among segregating V segments, but an unknown experimental factor could not be excluded. Most TCR sequences were observed very rarely across donors, whereas some public TCRs were present in many individuals. According to a later analysis, most CMV-associated TCR beta chains appeared to be HLA-restricted, and the HLA associations seemed to be driven largely by CMV exposure. Broadly in line with IMGT annotations, most TCR beta V segments showed up in productive rearrangements about 87% or about 30% of the time in an earlier analysis of roughly 590 of the donors. A later analysis associated about 16,000 TCR beta sequences with specific HLA alleles at a false discovery rate of 0.05. Because counts were too low, fewer than 20 rarely observed V segments, including chromosome 9 orphons, were excluded from the earlier analysis of several hundred of the donors. The classifier was reported to diagnose cytomegalovirus status with high specificity and sensitivity in both the original and validation cohorts. Because some donors lacked HLA typing at each locus, the association tests relied only on the typed subset. Sequencing depth was assumed to be roughly uniform across donors in the presence/absence analyses, though that assumption may not hold. Compared with equally common non-associated chains, HLA-associated TCR beta chains in a later analysis were more clonally expanded and had lower generation probabilities. The sequencing pipeline was judged likely to have produced a cluster of highly shared sequence variants as a technical artifact.

This clone was observed a handful of times. It has no known antigen specificity. Base qualities are not at hand, and no much larger clone is one base apart. In total, 500 to 700 healthy bone marrow donors made up the cohort. Cohort members were all nominally healthy when sampled, although unrecorded immune exposures were likely present. The donor was CMV seropositive and was included in the group of 250 to 350 seropositive cohort members. A peripheral blood sample was provided by each donor, and peripheral blood mononuclear cells were used for TCR beta sequencing. Genomic DNA was extracted from the blood cell samples with the Qiagen DNeasy Blood Extraction Kit. To prepare the library, the immunoSEQ multiplex PCR assay was applied. The multiplex PCR relied on a mix of 60 forward primers for TCR Vbeta segments and 13 reverse primers for TCR Jbeta segments. Amplification of the CDR3 region of rearranged TCR beta genes was performed with a multiplex PCR assay on genomic DNA. On the Illumina HiSeq System, the amplified TCR beta libraries were sequenced as 87-base-pair reads. Processing in the source paper ran as follows. A later analysis counted about 80 million unique TCR beta chains across the 670 or so repertoires, and some 11 million of these chains were shared by at least two donors. A nearest-neighbor algorithm error-corrected the raw reads and collapsed the reads into unique sequences, merging closely related sequences to remove PCR and sequencing errors. Alignment of CDR3 sequences to IMGT reference sequences was used to assign V, D and J gene segments. Each retained sequence needed at least a six-nucleotide match to both a V gene segment and a J gene segment. Rearrangements were called productive when the CDR3 lacked stop codons and stayed in frame with V and J; all others were non-productive. CDR3 was defined according to IMGT convention as the region running from the second conserved V-encoded cysteine to the conserved J-encoded phenylalanine. The earlier analysis of about 570 of the donors excluded any sequence lacking an unambiguous match to a single V gene segment. In an earlier analysis of approximately 590 of the donors, V segments were called functional above 56.7% productive rearrangements and were called segregating when the between-donor standard deviation exceeded 5%. A statistical classification framework was developed to diagnose cytomegalovirus status using the catalog of TCR beta chain sequences. A later analysis assigned V and J genes by comparing TCR nucleotide sequences with IMGT/GENE-DB human TR gene sequences. In a later analysis, CDR3 sequences and most-parsimonious VDJ recombination scenarios were assigned using the TCRdist pipeline. In a later analysis, each TCR beta chain was defined by its CDR3 amino acid sequence together with its V-gene family, and reads lacking a unique V-gene family were excluded. In a later analysis, 450 to 600 highly shared, low-generation-probability nucleotide sequences were removed to address suspected cross-contamination and a sequencing artifact. In a later analysis, a clonal expansion index was calculated for each public chain from normalized within-repertoire ranks of inferred template counts. In a later analysis, generation probabilities were computed using a VDJ recombination model fitted to out-of-frame rearrangements, and the results were checked against IGoR. Hypergeometric tests were used in a later analysis to score TCR-TCR, TCR-HLA and TCR-CMV co-occurrence, with a repertoire-size bias correction applied to the TCR pairs. False discovery rates were estimated in a later analysis by permuting HLA or CMV assignments 20 times. In a later analysis, co-occurring TCRs were grouped using DBSCAN, with TCRdist sequence similarity added in when clustering inside HLA-allele-positive subsets. For co-occurrence clustering, repertoires with fewer than 30,000 or more than 120,000 public chains were excluded, along with four or five repertoires with anomalous nucleotide sharing. The table was pulled from immuneACCESS by TCRdb, which kept in-frame rearrangements only. Such tables lose some clones; where checked, under half of the loss comes from unresolved V genes, and the rest has no known cause. That table gives V, J and clone size, and the DNA gave D and trimming. The sample table records roughly 190,000 clones; 80% of these occur just once. The biggest ten clones account for 6.3% of the sample.

The source of this sequence is a man aged 40-49 years in good health and CMV-seropositive. Specimen: PBMCs.

The CDR3 loop reads CASSRRGNEKLFF. DNA sequence: TGTGCCAGCAGTAGGAGGGGAAATGAAAAACTGTTTTTT. The chain couples TRBV2 to TRBJ1-4; the D segment could be TRBD1, given 5 matching bases. V drops 5 bases and J drops 5 bases, leaving 9 bases in between. The CDR3 measures 13 amino acids from cysteine to phenylalanine. The only DNA kept is the CDR3, 39 bases in frame from the first base. The germline V gene specifies SNHLY as CDR1 and FYNNEI as CDR2.